This T cell receptor beta chain appears in the sequencing data of a study of cytomegalovirus exposure and HLA in healthy donors. The wider study: It was reported in a later analysis that the 120 validation repertoires used the same platform as the 666 first-cohort repertoires. Study-level points and caveats: That first-cohort TCR clusters tended to co-occur in the 95 to 150 validation repertoires was found in a later analysis.

About this clone itself: Its antigen is unknown.

Clones were read by immunoSEQ multiplex PCR, and TCRdb kept only the in-frame ones, dropping some. The sample yields hundreds of thousands of clones, about nine tenths seen once. What was sequenced was PBMCs. This clonotype was sampled from a woman in her late teens or twenties in good health and CMV-seronegative.

CDR3 coding DNA: TGTGCCAGCTCACCGACAGGGGGATCGAACACCGGGGAGCTGTTTTTT. This gives the protein CASSPTGGSNTGELFF. The chain combines TRBV18 with TRBJ2-2, with 9 bases fitting TRBD1. The germline V gene encodes CDR1 KGHSH and CDR2 LQKENI. The CDR3 loop spans 16 amino acids. V was clipped by 3 bases and J by 0 bases; unmatched bases: 2.